The T cell receptor beta chain described here comes from a study of blood T cell repertoires in COVID-19. Overall study: Some COVID-19 samples were acute and others convalescent; all came from the United States, Italy and Spain. Sources were T cells, B-cell-depleted T cells, or PBMCs; the material itself was cDNA or gDNA.

In the authors' workflow: Cell counts per sample came from amplifying reference gene primers. Profiled with immunoSEQ multiplex PCR; TCRdb holds only in-frame clones, not every one. Clone size and V and J calls were adopted from that table, with D and trimming inferred from the DNA. The data hold 250,000 to 300,000 clones, with around 90% observed a single time. The germline V gene encodes CDR1 SGDLS and CDR2 YYNGEE. There are 15 residues in the CDR3. Trimming pared 4 bases from V and 4 bases from J, leaving 15 bases between. Material: peripheral blood. This receptor was taken from a woman aged 45-60 years who had recovered from COVID-19. This sequence joins TRBV9 and TRBJ2-1; D gene unclear. The CDR3 nucleotides are TGTGCCAGCAGCTCCGAAGGAGATTTTTACAATGAGCAGTTCTTC. Translating gives CASSSEGDFYNEQFF.